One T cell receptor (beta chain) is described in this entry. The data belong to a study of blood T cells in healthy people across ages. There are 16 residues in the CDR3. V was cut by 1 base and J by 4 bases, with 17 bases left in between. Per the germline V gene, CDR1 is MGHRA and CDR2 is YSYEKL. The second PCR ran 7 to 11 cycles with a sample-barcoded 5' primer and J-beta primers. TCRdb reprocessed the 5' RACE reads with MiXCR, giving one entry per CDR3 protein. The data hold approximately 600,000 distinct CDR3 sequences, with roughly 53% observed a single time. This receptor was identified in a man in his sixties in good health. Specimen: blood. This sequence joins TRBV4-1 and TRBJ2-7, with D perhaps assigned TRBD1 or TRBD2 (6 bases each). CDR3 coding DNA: TGCGCCAGCAGCCAAGGGGGGGCGGGGTTCGGGTACGAGCAGTACTTC. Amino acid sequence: CASSQGGAGFGYEQYF.